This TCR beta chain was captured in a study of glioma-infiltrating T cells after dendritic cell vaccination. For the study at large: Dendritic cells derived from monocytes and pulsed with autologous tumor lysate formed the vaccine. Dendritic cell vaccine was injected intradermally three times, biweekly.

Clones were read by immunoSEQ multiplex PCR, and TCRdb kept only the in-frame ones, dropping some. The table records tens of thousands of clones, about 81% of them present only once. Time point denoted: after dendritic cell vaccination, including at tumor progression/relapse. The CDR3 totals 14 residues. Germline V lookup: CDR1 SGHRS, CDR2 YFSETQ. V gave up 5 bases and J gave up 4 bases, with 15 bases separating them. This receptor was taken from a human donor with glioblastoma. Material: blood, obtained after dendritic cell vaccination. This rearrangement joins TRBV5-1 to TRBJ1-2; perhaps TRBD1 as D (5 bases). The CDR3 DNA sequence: TGCGCCAGCAGTCAGAACCAGGGAGGCTATGGCTACACCTTC. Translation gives CASSQNQGGYGYTF.